This record covers a single T cell receptor beta chain. Its specificity is not known. At the DNA level, this CDR3 is encoded by other sequences in the same sample as well. The naive CD8 subset, CD45RO-negative cells positively selected for CCR7, excluded terminally differentiated effector memory CD45RA+ cells. TCRdb's table, derived via immunoSEQ multiplex PCR, lists solely in-frame clones and lacks some. The sample consists of just over 2,000,000 clones, about 95% of them appearing once. These data are taken from a study of shared clonotypes between healthy human individuals. General observations from the study: Sharing of clonotypes among donors was expected to vary with sequencing depth. Clonotypes shared by all four donors outscored non-shared clonotypes in generation probability.

The origin of this receptor is a man aged 18 to 30 in good health. Input material: naive CD8+ T cells sorted from blood.

In DNA, the CDR3 is TGTGCCAGCAGTTTAACCGGGACAGGGTGGTACGAGCAGTACTTC. Translated, it gives CASSLTGTGWYEQYF. This chain uses TRBV27 with TRBJ2-7; TRBD1 matches 9 bases. CDR1 is MNHEY, CDR2 SMNVEV, per germline (reference sequence). The trim removed 2 bases at V and 4 bases at J, leaving 6 bases unmatched. This CDR3 comprises 15 residues.